The clone carrying this TCR beta chain appeared once. Its antigen is undetermined. The data stem from a study of stem cell transplantation in POMP-related autoinflammatory disease. Study-wide results and caveats: A trend toward lower repertoire diversity and greater clonality appeared in every analyzed T-cell subset of PRAID patients. In PRAID patients, the number of distinct TRB V-J gene pairings was restricted.

The CDR3 runs to 15 residues. Germline trimming cut 5 bases from V and 3 bases from J; bases unmatched to any gene: 4. CDR1 is SGHTA and CDR2 is FQGTGA in the germline V gene. Using immunoSEQ multiplex PCR, the repertoire was profiled, and TCRdb retains in-frame clones only, with some absent. Of 25,000 to 30,000 clones detected, 82% appear once; the ten largest clones hold more than 2.5%. PRAID featured immunodeficiency plus autoinflammation. The chain couples TRBV7-3 to TRBJ2-3; 11 positions match TRBD2. This specimen consisted of CD4+ T cells from PBMCs, obtained before stem cell transplantation. This receptor was identified in a human donor with POMP-related autoinflammation and immune dysregulation (PRAID). The CDR3 bases are TGTGCCAGCAGCCCTAGCGGGAGGAGTACAGATACGCAGTATTTT. This codes for CASSPSGRSTDTQYF.